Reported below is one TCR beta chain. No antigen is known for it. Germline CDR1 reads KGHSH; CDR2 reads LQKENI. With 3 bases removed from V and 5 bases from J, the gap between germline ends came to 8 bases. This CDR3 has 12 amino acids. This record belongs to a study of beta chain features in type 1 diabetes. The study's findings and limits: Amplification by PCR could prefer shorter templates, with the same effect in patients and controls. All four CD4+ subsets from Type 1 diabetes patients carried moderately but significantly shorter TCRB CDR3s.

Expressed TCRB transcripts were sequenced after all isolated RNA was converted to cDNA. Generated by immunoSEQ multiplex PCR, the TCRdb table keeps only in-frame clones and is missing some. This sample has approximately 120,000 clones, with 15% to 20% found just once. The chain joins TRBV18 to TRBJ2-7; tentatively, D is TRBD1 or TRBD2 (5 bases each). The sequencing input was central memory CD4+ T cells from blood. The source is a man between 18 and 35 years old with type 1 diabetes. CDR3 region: CASSPEGHEQYF. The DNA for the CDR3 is TGTGCCAGCTCACCTGAGGGGCACGAGCAGTACTTC.